One sample yielded the 3 T cell receptor beta chains listed below, sequenced in a study of blood T cell repertoires in COVID-19. Generated by immunoSEQ multiplex PCR, the TCRdb table keeps only in-frame clones and is missing some. The data show about 71,000 clones, around 80% seen once. The sequencing sample was made of peripheral blood. These receptor sequences come from a woman aged 80 or older with acute or convalescent COVID-19.

The chain links TRBV9 to TRBJ2-1; 7 positions agree with TRBD1. Per germline, CDR1 SGDLS and CDR2 YYNGEE. The CDR3 is made up of 15 amino acids. Germline trimming cut 4 bases from V and 4 bases from J; bases unmatched to any gene: 8. In DNA form, the CDR3 reads TGTGCCAGCAGCACGGGGCAGGGGGATTACAATGAGCAGTTCTTC. Residues: CASSTGQGDYNEQFF.

This sequence joins TRBV10-2 and TRBJ2-5, with 8 bases aligning to TRBD1. Losses at the gene ends were 2 bases for V and 3 bases for J; bases not matched to a gene: 5. The CDR3 is made up of 15 amino acids. In germline, CDR1 is WSHSY, CDR2 SAAADI. This chain's CDR3 is CASSEPDRGKETQYF. The CDR3 DNA follows: TGCGCCAGCAGTGAGCCCGACAGGGGAAAAGAGACCCAGTACTTC.

V gene TRBV5-1 combines with J gene TRBJ1-6; TRBD1 agrees at 7 bases. Germline trimming cut 4 bases from V and 5 bases from J; bases unmatched to any gene: 3. Germline V gives CDR1 SGHRS, CDR2 YFSETQ. The CDR3 is 14 residues long. In DNA, the CDR3 is TGCGCCAGCAGCCCCCAGGGGGATAATTCACCCCTCCACTTT. Amino acids: CASSPQGDNSPLHF.